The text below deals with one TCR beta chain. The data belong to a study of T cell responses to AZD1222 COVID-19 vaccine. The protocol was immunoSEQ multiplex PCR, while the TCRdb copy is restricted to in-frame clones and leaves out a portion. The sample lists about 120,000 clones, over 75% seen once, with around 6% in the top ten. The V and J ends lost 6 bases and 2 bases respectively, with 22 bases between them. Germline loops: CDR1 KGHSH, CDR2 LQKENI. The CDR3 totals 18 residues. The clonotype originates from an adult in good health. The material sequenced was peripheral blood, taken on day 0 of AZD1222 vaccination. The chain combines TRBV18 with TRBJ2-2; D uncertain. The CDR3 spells CASSRPQLLKVNTGELFF. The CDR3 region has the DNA TGTGCCAGCTCCCGCCCACAGCTCCTCAAAGTTAACACCGGGGAGCTGTTTTTT.